Listed here is a single T cell receptor (beta chain). This clonotype is medium-sized (0.01 to 0.1%) by its frequency; no count is available. The antigen it binds to is not known. The sample belongs to a study of GPR56 and killer-like receptors on CD4 memory cells (dated by TCRdb to about 2019). For the study in its entirety: The study proposed that progressive acquisition of KLRB1, KLRG1, GPR56 and then KLRF1 marks human CD4+ memory T-cell differentiation and cytokine production potential. The study described its healthy blood donors as age-matched to the liver disease patients, who had a median age of approximately 67 years.

Before TCRbeta sequencing, fluorescence-activated cell sorting was used to enrich five KLR/GPR56-defined CD4+ populations. To test a linear memory differentiation pathway, TCRbeta repertoires were sequenced from five CD4+ T-cell subsets defined by expression of KLRB1, KLRG1, GPR56 and KLRF1. TCR-sequenced cells came from peripheral blood of healthy control individuals, reported as five donors in the TCRbeta analysis figure. Heparinized peripheral blood was collected, and every sample was processed within one hour of retrieval. To isolate peripheral blood mononuclear cells, blood was diluted 1:2 in PBS and put through Biocoll density gradient centrifugation at room temperature. Before flow sorting, CD4+ T cells were magnetically enriched from freshly isolated PBMCs using anti-CD4 MicroBeads. A BD FACSAria II was used to sort CD4+ T cells enriched from PBMCs of healthy donors according to marker expression. For surface staining, the researchers used Miltenyi Biotec antibodies: anti-KLRB1 clone 191B8, anti-KLRF1 clone 4A4.D10 and anti-KLRG1 clone REA261.

CDR1 and CDR2 (SEHNR, FQNEAQ) derive from the germline V gene (reference sequence). The CDR3 spans 14 residues, from the cysteine through the phenylalanine. No DNA is listed. Sequencing was carried out with an Illumina HiSeq 2500. Sequencing libraries were built by amplifying the recombined TCRbeta locus with a previously published PCR protocol. In the paper's pipeline: Any read whose average quality score fell below 30 was discarded, and IMSEQ was used to process the reads that remained. Clonotypes were defined by Vbeta gene, Jbeta gene and CDR3 amino acid sequence. The Morisita-Horn index, computed on the top 100 expanded clones, was used to quantify repertoire overlap between populations. Renyi diversity profiles, calculated on the top 100 expanded clones, were used to assess clonal diversity. The reads underwent TCRdb reprocessing, giving one record for each CDR3 protein sequence and no DNA. The V and J calls shown here were made by TCRdb, not taken from the authors' results. The sample table includes about 2,000 distinct CDR3 sequences. The top ten clones comprise approximately 5.2% of the sample.

Study-wide conclusions, independent of this receptor: The clones that dominated late populations 4 and 5 were also present in early populations 1 and 2, and the authors interpreted this finding as evidence for linear differentiation. Overlap of TCR repertoires was especially pronounced between late populations 4 and 5, and partly extended to population 3. Clonal frequency was low in the marker-negative population and rose progressively along the proposed pathway, while TCRbeta diversity fell correspondingly. Rather than full repertoires, the diversity and similarity analyses used only the 100 most expanded clones in each population.

Sequencing input: memory CD4+ T cells from blood. The sequence came from a human donor in good health. This receptor chain uses TRBV7-9 and TRBJ1-3. CDR3 protein: CASSLTHSGNTIYF.